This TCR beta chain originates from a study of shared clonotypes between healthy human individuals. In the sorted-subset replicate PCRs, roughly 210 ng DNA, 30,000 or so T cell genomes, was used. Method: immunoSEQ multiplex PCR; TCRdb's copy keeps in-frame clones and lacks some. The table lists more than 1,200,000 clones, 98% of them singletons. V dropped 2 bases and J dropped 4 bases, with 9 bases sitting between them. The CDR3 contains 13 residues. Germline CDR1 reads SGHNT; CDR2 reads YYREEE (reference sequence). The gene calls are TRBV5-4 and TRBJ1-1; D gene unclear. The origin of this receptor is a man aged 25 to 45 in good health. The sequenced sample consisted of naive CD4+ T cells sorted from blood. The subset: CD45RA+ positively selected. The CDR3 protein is CASSFPGFTEAFF. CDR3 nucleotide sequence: TGTGCCAGCAGCTTCCCGGGCTTCACTGAAGCTTTCTTT. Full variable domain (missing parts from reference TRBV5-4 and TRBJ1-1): ETGVTQSPTHLIKTRGQQVTLRCSSQSGHNTVSWYQQALGQGPQFIFQYYREEENGRGNFPPRFSGLQFPNYSSELNVNALELDDSALYLCASSFPGFTEAFFGQGTRLTVV.